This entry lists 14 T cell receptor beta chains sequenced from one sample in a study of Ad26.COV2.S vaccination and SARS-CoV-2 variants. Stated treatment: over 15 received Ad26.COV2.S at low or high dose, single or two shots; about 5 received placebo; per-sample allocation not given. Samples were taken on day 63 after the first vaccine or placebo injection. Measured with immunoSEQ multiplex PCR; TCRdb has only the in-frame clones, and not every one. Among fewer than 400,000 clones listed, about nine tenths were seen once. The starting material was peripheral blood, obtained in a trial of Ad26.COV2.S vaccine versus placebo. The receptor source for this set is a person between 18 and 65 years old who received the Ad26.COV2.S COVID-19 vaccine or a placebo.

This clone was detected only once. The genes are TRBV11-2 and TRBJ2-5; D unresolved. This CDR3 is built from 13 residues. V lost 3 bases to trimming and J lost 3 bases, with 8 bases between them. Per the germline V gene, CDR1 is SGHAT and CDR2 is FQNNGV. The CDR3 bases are TGTGCCAGCAGCTTGGGTTATAAAGAGACCCAGTACTTC. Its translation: CASSLGYKETQYF.

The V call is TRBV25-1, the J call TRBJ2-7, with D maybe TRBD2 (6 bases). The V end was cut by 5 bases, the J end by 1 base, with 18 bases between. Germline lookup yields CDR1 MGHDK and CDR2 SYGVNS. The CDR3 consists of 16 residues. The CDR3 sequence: CASSNWGVRRSYEQYV. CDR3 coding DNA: TGTGCCAGCAGTAATTGGGGGGTGAGGCGATCCTACGAGCAGTACGTC.

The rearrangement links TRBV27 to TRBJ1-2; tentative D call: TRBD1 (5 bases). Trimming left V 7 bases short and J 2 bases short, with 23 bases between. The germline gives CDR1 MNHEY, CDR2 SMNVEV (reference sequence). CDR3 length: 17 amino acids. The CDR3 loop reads CASTLTQGWGRNYGYTF. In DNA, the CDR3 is TGTGCCAGCACCCTCACCCAGGGCTGGGGCAGAAACTATGGCTACACCTTC.

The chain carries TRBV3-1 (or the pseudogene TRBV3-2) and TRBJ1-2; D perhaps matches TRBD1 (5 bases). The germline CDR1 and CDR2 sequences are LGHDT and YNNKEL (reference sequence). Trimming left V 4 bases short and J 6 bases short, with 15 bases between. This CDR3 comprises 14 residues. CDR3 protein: CASSPGFFGDGYTF. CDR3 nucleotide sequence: TGTGCCAGCAGCCCAGGGTTTTTCGGGGATGGCTACACCTTC.

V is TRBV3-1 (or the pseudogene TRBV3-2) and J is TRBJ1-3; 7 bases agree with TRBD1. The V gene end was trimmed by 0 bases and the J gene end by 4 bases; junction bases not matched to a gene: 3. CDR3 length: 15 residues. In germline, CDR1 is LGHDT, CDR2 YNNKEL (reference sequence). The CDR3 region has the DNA TGTGCCAGCAGCCAAGATTCAGGGGGAGGAAACACCATATATTTT. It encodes CASSQDSGGGNTIYF.

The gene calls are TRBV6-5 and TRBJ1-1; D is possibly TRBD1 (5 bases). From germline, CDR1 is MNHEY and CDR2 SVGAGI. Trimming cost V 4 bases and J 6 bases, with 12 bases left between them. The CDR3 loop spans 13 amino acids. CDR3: CASSLLGAAEAFF. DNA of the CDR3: TGTGCCAGCAGTTTACTAGGGGCCGCTGAAGCTTTCTTT.

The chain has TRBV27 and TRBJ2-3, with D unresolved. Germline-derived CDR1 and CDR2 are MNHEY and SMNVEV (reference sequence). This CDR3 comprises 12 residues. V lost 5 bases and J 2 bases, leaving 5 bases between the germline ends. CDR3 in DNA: TGTGCCAGCAGTACGCCCACAGATACGCAGTATTTT. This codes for CASSTPTDTQYF.

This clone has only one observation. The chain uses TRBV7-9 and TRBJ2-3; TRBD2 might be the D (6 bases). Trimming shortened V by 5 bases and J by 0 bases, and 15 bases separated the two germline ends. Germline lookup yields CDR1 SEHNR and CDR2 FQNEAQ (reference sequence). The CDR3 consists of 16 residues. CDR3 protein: CASSPDRGLSTDTQYF. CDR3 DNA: TGTGCCAGCAGCCCAGACCGGGGACTCAGCACAGATACGCAGTATTTT.

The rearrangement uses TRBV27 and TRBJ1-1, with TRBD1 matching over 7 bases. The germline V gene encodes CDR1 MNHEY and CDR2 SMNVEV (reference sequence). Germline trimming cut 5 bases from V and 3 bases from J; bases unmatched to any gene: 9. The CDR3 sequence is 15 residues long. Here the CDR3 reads CASSPQQGTYTEAFF. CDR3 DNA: TGTGCCAGCAGTCCCCAACAGGGGACGTACACTGAAGCTTTCTTT.

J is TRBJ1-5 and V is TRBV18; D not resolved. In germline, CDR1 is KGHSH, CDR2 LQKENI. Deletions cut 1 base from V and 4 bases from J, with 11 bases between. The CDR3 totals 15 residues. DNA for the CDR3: TGTGCCAGCTCACCACAGTCCTCGGGTAATCAGCCCCAGCATTTT. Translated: CASSPQSSGNQPQHF. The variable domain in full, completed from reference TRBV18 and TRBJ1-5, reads NAGVMQNPRHLVRRRGQEARLRCSPMKGHSHVYWYRQLPEEGLKFMVYLQKENIIDESGMPKERFSAEFPKEGPSILRIQQVVRGDSAAYFCASSPQSSGNQPQHFGDGTRLSIL.

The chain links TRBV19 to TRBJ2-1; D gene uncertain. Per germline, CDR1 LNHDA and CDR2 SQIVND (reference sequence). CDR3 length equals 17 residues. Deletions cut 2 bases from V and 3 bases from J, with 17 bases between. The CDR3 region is CASSITSTLTGYNEQFF. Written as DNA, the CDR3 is TGTGCCAGTAGTATAACTTCCACCCTAACCGGCTACAATGAGCAGTTCTTC.

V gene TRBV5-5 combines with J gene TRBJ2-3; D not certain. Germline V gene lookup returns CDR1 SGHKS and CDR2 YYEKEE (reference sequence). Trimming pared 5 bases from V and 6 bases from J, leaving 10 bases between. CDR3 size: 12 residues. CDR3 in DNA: TGTGCCAGCAGACCCCCTGGGGATACGCAGTATTTT. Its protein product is CASRPPGDTQYF.

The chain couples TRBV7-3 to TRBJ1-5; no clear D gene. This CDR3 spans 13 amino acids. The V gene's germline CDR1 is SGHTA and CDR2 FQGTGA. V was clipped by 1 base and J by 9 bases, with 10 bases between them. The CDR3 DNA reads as TGTGCCAGCAGCTTAAATTATGGCGGGCCCCAGCATTTT. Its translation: CASSLNYGGPQHF. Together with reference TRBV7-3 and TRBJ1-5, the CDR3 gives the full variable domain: GAGVSQTPSNKVTEKGKYVELRCDPISGHTALYWYRQSLGQGPEFLIYFQGTGAADDSGLPNDRFFAVRPEGSVSTLKIQRTERGDSAVYLCASSLNYGGPQHFGDGTRLSIL.

The CDR3 region has the DNA TGCGCCAGCAGCCCCGGAGGGGGGACAGCCTACGAGCAGTACTTC. It specifies CASSPGGGTAYEQYF. J is TRBJ2-7 and V is TRBV4-3; TRBD1 is a possible D gene (7 bases). V lost 4 bases and J lost 2, with 15 bases in between. This CDR3 contains 15 residues. From germline, CDR1 is LGHNA and CDR2 YSLEER.